Presented here are 23 T cell receptor beta chains from one specimen sequenced in a study of blood T cell repertoires in COVID-19. Assay used: immunoSEQ multiplex PCR; TCRdb lists only in-frame clones, some missing. The sample holds over 200,000 clones, roughly 80% seen once. Sequencing input: peripheral blood. Receptor source: a woman aged 40-49 years with active or convalescent COVID-19.

The chain is built from TRBV29-1 and TRBJ1-4; no firm D call. The CDR3 is 15 amino acids. The germline V gene encodes CDR1 SQVTM and CDR2 ANQGSEA. V lost 3 bases and J 8 bases, leaving 19 bases between the germline ends. CDR3 sequence reads: CSVDVAGGVEEKLFF. The CDR3 coding sequence is TGCAGCGTTGATGTGGCAGGAGGTGTCGAGGAAAAACTGTTTTTT.

The chain carries TRBV24-1 and TRBJ2-1, with 7 positions matching TRBD2. The trim removed 5 bases at V and 10 bases at J, leaving 19 bases unmatched. This CDR3 contains 17 residues. The germline V gene encodes CDR1 KGHDR and CDR2 SFDVKD. The DNA for the CDR3 is TGTGCCACCAGTGCCGCGACCCGGGACTATACCGGGCCCGAGCAGTTCTTC. This gives the protein CATSAATRDYTGPEQFF.

The rearrangement links TRBV30 to TRBJ1-5; D is uncertain. Trimming removed 0 bases from V and 5 bases from J, with 11 bases in between. Germline V gene sequence: CDR1 GTSNPN, CDR2 SVGIG (reference sequence). The CDR3 extends over 14 amino acids. CDR3 residues: CAWSVRGRYQPQHF. As DNA, the CDR3 is TGTGCCTGGAGTGTACGCGGGAGGTATCAGCCCCAGCATTTT.

The chain links TRBV4-2 to TRBJ1-3; unclear D gene. The CDR3 length is 17 residues. The ends were cut back, 0 bases at V and 1 base at J, with 13 bases in the middle. Germline CDR1 LGHNA, CDR2 YNFKEQ. The CDR3 reads CASSQDRAGGSGNTIYF. The CDR3 DNA reads TGTGCCAGCAGCCAAGATCGAGCCGGAGGATCTGGAAACACCATATATTTT.

The rearrangement joins TRBV6-1 to TRBJ1-6; no reliable D call. Germline V lookup: CDR1 MNHNS, CDR2 SASEGT. The CDR3 length is 15 residues. V was pared by 2 bases and J by 8 bases, with 13 bases between. Here the CDR3 reads CASSESGFEDSPLHF. CDR3 nucleotides: TGTGCCAGCAGTGAAAGCGGGTTCGAAGATTCACCCCTCCACTTT.

This clone occurred a few times. The rearrangement uses TRBV11-3 and TRBJ1-4; tentatively, D is TRBD1 (5 bases). Deletions cut 1 base from V and 10 bases from J, with 10 bases between. CDR1 is SGHNT, CDR2 YENEEA, per germline. CDR3 size: 13 residues. The CDR3 region has the DNA TGTGCCAGCAGCTTAGTGCTTCAGGGAAAACTGTTTTTT. Amino acid sequence: CASSLVLQGKLFF.

The table lists this clone with many counts. V is TRBV24-1 and J is TRBJ2-1; TRBD2 matches at 8 bases. This CDR3 comprises 14 residues. V gave up 3 bases and J gave up 4 bases; unmatched junction bases: 1. Germline assignment: CDR1 KGHDR and CDR2 SFDVKD. DNA of the CDR3: TGTGCCACCAGTGATAGCGGGAGTTACAATGAGCAGTTCTTC. Its protein is CATSDSGSYNEQFF.

V is TRBV30 and J is TRBJ1-2; the match to TRBD1 covers 8 bases. CDR3 length: 17 amino acids. Germline assignment: CDR1 GTSNPN and CDR2 SVGIG (reference sequence). After removal of 2 bases from V and 4 bases from J, the junction contained 15 bases not matched to a gene. The CDR3 region has the DNA TGTGCCTGGAGTCCCAAACCGCCCAGGGGGCCTTTCTATGGCTACACCTTC. Translated: CAWSPKPPRGPFYGYTF.

The chain is built from TRBV14 and TRBJ2-3, with no clear D. The CDR3 runs 13 residues. The V and J ends lost 3 bases and 3 bases respectively, with 7 bases between them. Per germline, CDR1 SGHDN and CDR2 FVKESK. The CDR3 loop is CASSQFQTDTQYF. As DNA, the CDR3 is TGTGCCAGCAGCCAGTTCCAAACAGATACGCAGTATTTT.

The chain carries TRBV7-6 and TRBJ1-6, with 7 nucleotides matching TRBD1. Trimming took 5 bases from V and 5 from J; bases not matched to a gene: 18. This CDR3 is 19 amino acids long. Germline CDR1 reads SGHVS; CDR2 reads FNYEAQ. CDR3 DNA sequence: TGTGCCAGCAGCCCAGAGAGGGGGCGATTACCCCGTGATAATTCACCCCTCCACTTT. Translating it yields CASSPERGRLPRDNSPLHF.

CDR3 residues: CASSSLAGAYEQYF. The CDR3, as DNA: TGTGCCAGCAGTTCGCTAGCGGGGGCCTACGAGCAGTACTTC. The genes are TRBV6-5 and TRBJ2-7; TRBD2 matches at 10 bases. V dropped 4 bases and J dropped 2; count of bases not matched to a gene: 2. From germline, CDR1 is MNHEY and CDR2 SVGAGI. The CDR3 runs to 14 residues.

The V call is TRBV19, the J call TRBJ1-5, with 7 bases fitting TRBD1. CDR1 is LNHDA, CDR2 SQIVND, per germline (reference sequence). The ends lost 4 bases at V and 0 bases at J; junction bases unmatched: 6. The CDR3 totals 16 residues. The CDR3 sequence is CASSRGTADSNQPQHF. The CDR3 DNA reads TGTGCCAGTAGTAGAGGGACAGCGGATAGCAATCAGCCCCAGCATTTT.

The chain couples TRBV5-1 to TRBJ1-5; maybe TRBD1 (6 bases). The CDR3 is 15 residues long. Germline-derived CDR1 and CDR2 are SGHRS and YFSETQ. V gave up 4 bases and J gave up 0 bases, with 11 bases separating them. CDR3 DNA sequence: TGCGCCAGCAGCCTACAGGGCTATAGCAATCAGCCCCAGCATTTT. Translated: CASSLQGYSNQPQHF.

This chain joins TRBV2 and TRBJ1-3, with a weak D call TRBD1 (6 bases). V was shortened by 6 bases and J by 0 bases, with 12 bases between the two germline ends. Germline CDR1 is SNHLY and CDR2 is FYNNEI. The CDR3 is made up of 15 amino acids. CDR3 bases: TGTGCCAGCAGATACAGGGATAGCTCTGGAAACACCATATATTTT. Its translation is CASRYRDSSGNTIYF.

In this sample, this clone turned up once. The rearrangement uses TRBV4-2 and TRBJ1-4; 9 positions match TRBD1. The CDR3 is made up of 15 amino acids. J was trimmed by 8 bases and V by 6 bases; bases with no gene match: 10. The V gene's germline CDR1 is LGHNA and CDR2 YNFKEQ. CDR3 in DNA: TGTGCCAGCAGGCTACAGGGGGCAGTCGACGAAAAACTGTTTTTT. Its protein is CASRLQGAVDEKLFF.

The CDR3 sequence: CASSSGQVPNIQYF. The CDR3 coding sequence is TGTGCCAGCAGCTCGGGACAGGTTCCCAACATTCAGTACTTC. V and J are TRBV28 and TRBJ2-4; 8 bases map to TRBD1. Germline assignment: CDR1 MDHEN and CDR2 SYDVKM. Unmatched junction bases numbered 8, after V lost 6 bases and J lost 7 bases. The CDR3 has 14 amino acids.

This chain uses TRBV9 with TRBJ2-5; the match to TRBD1 covers 10 bases. The V gene end was trimmed by 0 bases and the J gene end by 1 base; junction bases not matched to a gene: 6. Looked up from germline, CDR1 is SGDLS and CDR2 is YYNGEE. CDR3 size: 17 residues. As DNA, the CDR3 is TGTGCCAGCAGCGTAGCGGGACAGGGGTACGGCCAAGAGACCCAGTACTTC. Translated: CASSVAGQGYGQETQYF.

The CDR3 loop reads CSVGQFRGGEKLFF. CDR3 DNA sequence: TGCAGCGTTGGGCAGTTCCGTGGTGGTGAAAAACTGTTTTTT. The V call is TRBV29-1, the J call TRBJ1-4, with D hard to call. The CDR3 is 14 amino acids. CDR1 and CDR2 from the germline V gene are SQVTM and ANQGSEA. Trimming left V 4 bases short and J 7 bases short, with 16 bases between.

The chain is built from TRBV6-5 and TRBJ2-7, with TRBD2 identical over 14 bases. Germline values: CDR1 MNHEY, CDR2 SVGAGI. J gave up 7 bases and V 5 bases, and 7 bases lay outside the gene matches. The CDR3 loop spans 15 amino acids. The CDR3 reads CASSRGLAGAGEQYF. CDR3 nucleotide sequence: TGTGCCAGCAGTCGGGGACTAGCGGGAGCTGGAGAGCAGTACTTC.

The CDR3, as DNA: TGTGCCAGCAGTTCGGACAGGCTAAACATTAATGAAAAACTGTTTTTT. This translates into CASSSDRLNINEKLFF. The V gene is TRBV6-5, the J gene TRBJ1-4; 7 nucleotides line up with TRBD1. This CDR3 contains 16 residues. The trim removed 4 bases at V and 4 bases at J, leaving 9 bases unmatched. CDR1 MNHEY and CDR2 SVGAGI come from the germline V gene.

The chain is built from TRBV29-1 and TRBJ1-2; tentatively, D is TRBD1 (5 bases). The CDR3 runs 12 residues. Germline CDR1 and CDR2: SQVTM and ANQGSEA. Here the CDR3 reads CSVGAGFFGYTF. In DNA, the CDR3 is TGCAGTGTAGGGGCAGGGTTCTTTGGCTACACCTTC.

The chain is built from TRBV6-5 and TRBJ2-7, with 10 bases lining up with TRBD1. The CDR3 spans 14 residues. The germline CDR1 and CDR2 sequences are MNHEY and SVGAGI. The ends lost 6 bases at V and 12 bases at J; junction bases unmatched: 14. This CDR3 reads CASRQIGIRDRGYF. As DNA, the CDR3 is TGTGCCAGCAGGCAGATAGGAATCCGGGACAGGGGGTACTTC.

This clone was found once. The rearrangement uses TRBV5-4 and TRBJ2-1; TRBD2 aligns across 16 bases. The CDR3 is 19 amino acids. CDR1 SGHNT and CDR2 YYREEE come from the germline V gene (reference sequence). Unmatched junction bases numbered 11, after V lost 3 bases and J lost 5 bases. The CDR3 DNA is TGTGCCAGCAGCTGGGGGGCGGGACTAGCGGGAGGGACCGACAATGAGCAGTTCTTC. Protein: CASSWGAGLAGGTDNEQFF.